Each of the 28 T cell receptor beta chains below was sequenced from the same sample in a study of molecular identifiers for immune sequencing clone quantification (dated by TCRdb to the late 2010s). To prepare the library, PCR was applied. The sequencer listed for this sample is NextSeq 500. The public reads were run again by TCRdb, first through fastp at Q25 and then through MiXCR, and only productive beta chains were kept. Rows are unified per CDR3 protein, each entry keeping the most common DNA and genes. The table for this sample lists approximately 630,000 distinct CDR3 sequences; less than 30% of them were counted only once. Jointly, the top ten make up 0.78% of the sample. Sample: naive CD8+ T cells from blood, with Jurkat cell RNA spiked in. Sample cell subset or site, as interpreted from the label and publication: FACS-sorted CD8+CD4-CCR7+CD45RA+ naive T cells. These receptors all come from a human donor in good health. Some libraries in this study had Jurkat cell RNA spiked in.

Turning to this clonotype: With a much larger clone just one base away, this may be a read error. This is likely a read error, given that the CDR3 carries no conserved phenylalanine or tryptophan at its end. The V call is TRBV18, the J call TRBJ2-6; 10 bases agree with TRBD1. The CDR3 extends over 22 amino acids. From germline, CDR1 is KGHSH and CDR2 LQKENI. The junction had 14 bases not matched to a gene; V was cut back by 0 bases and J by 0 bases. The CDR3 reads CASSPPGTGVVRYPSGANVLTY. The CDR3 DNA reads as TGTGCCAGCTCACCACCCGGGACAGGGGTAGTTAGGTACCCCTCTGGGGCCAACGTCCTGACTTAC.

The rearrangement uses TRBV4-2 and TRBJ2-7, with D possibly called TRBD1 or TRBD2 (5 bases each). Germline assignment: CDR1 LGHNA and CDR2 YNFKEQ. Trimming shortened V by 0 bases and J by 0 bases, and 18 bases separated the two germline ends. This CDR3 has 18 residues. The CDR3 region is CASSQDSGTGPFSYEQYF. The CDR3 DNA reads TGTGCCAGCAGCCAAGATTCCGGAACGGGACCTTTCTCCTACGAGCAGTACTTC.

Comment on this clonotype: This could be a read error, since a much larger clone is one nucleotide away. Here the CDR3 DNA reads TGCAGTGCTAGAGATTCGGTGACAGGCGAGCGGTACTTC. Amino acids: CSARDSVTGERYF. The chain employs TRBV20-1 and TRBJ2-7; tentatively, D is TRBD1 (6 bases). Germline V gives CDR1 DFQATT, CDR2 SNEGSKA (reference sequence). This CDR3 contains 13 residues.

The J gene is TRBJ2-7, the V gene TRBV6-1; the D call may be TRBD1 or TRBD2 (5 bases each). The length of the CDR3 is 12 residues. V was shortened by 8 bases and J by 4 bases, with 12 bases between the two germline ends. CDR1 MNHNS and CDR2 SASEGT come from the germline V gene. The CDR3 spells CASLTDYYEQYF. The CDR3 DNA follows: TGTGCCAGCCTGACAGACTATTACGAGCAGTACTTC.

With regard to this clonotype: A much larger clone differs from this one at a single base, so this may be a read error. J is TRBJ2-3 and V is TRBV28; TRBD2 aligns across 7 bases. Germline V gene lookup returns CDR1 MDHEN and CDR2 SYDVKM. With V trimmed by 7 bases and J by 4 bases, 11 bases remained unmatched. The CDR3 consists of 15 residues. The CDR3 reads CASKIAGALPDTQYF. CDR3 sequence (DNA): TGTGCCAGCAAGATCGCGGGAGCCCTCCCAGATACGCAGTATTTT.

This clonotype showed up just a few times. This chain connects TRBV12-3 or TRBV12-4 to TRBJ1-1; D unclear. Trimming took off 3 bases at V and 5 bases at J, with 13 bases between the two ends. The CDR3 is 14 residues long. The CDR3 is CASSLGAGGTEAFF. DNA for the CDR3: TGTGCCAGCAGTTTGGGAGCCGGAGGGACTGAAGCTTTCTTT.

Of note for this clonotype: A read error may be the cause here, since a much bigger clone is one base away. CDR3 in DNA: TGTGCCAGCAGTGGACAGGGGATCGACGCGCAGTACTTC. It codes for CASSGQGIDAQYF. This chain connects TRBV6-1 to TRBJ2-7; 8 bases match TRBD1. Per germline, CDR1 MNHNS and CDR2 SASEGT. V lost 4 bases and J lost 9; bases outside the gene matches: 8. The CDR3 length is 13 residues.

The chain joins TRBV6-5 to TRBJ2-7; tentative D call: TRBD1 (6 bases). V was clipped by 2 bases and J by 6 bases, with 11 bases between them. From germline, CDR1 is MNHEY and CDR2 SVGAGI. The CDR3 is 13 amino acids. The CDR3 sequence: CASSYGQGLEQYF. The CDR3 region has the DNA TGTGCCAGCAGTTACGGCCAGGGGCTCGAGCAGTACTTC.

The count of this clonotype is one. The genes are TRBV6-2 or TRBV6-3 and TRBJ1-3; no clear D gene. Trimming pared 7 bases from V and 0 bases from J, leaving 7 bases between. This CDR3 is 13 amino acids long. The germline V gene has CDR1 MNHEY and CDR2 SVGEGT. CDR3 sequence (DNA): TGTGCCAGCACCGTTGGCTCTGGAAACACCATATATTTT. It is translated as CASTVGSGNTIYF.

The chain recombines TRBV5-1 with TRBJ2-7, with D hard to call. Per germline, CDR1 SGHRS and CDR2 YFSETQ. Trimming cost V 0 bases and J 2 bases, with 12 bases left between them. CDR3 length equals 15 residues. The CDR3 DNA follows: TGCGCCAGCAGCTTGGAGTGGAGTCCCCCCTACGAGCAGTACTTC. It encodes CASSLEWSPPYEQYF. Drawing the rest from reference TRBV5-1 and TRBJ2-7, the complete variable domain is KAGVTQTPRYLIKTRGQQVTLSCSPISGHRSVSWYQQTPGQGLQFLFEYFSETQRNKGNFPGRFSGRQFSNSRSEMNVSTLELGDSALYLCASSLEWSPPYEQYFGPGTRLTVT.

This clonotype has a handful of counts. This rearrangement joins TRBV4-3 to TRBJ1-3; TRBD1 is a possible D gene (5 bases). With 0 bases removed from V and 4 bases from J, the gap between germline ends came to 16 bases. The CDR3 sequence is 17 residues long. Germline CDR1 LGHNA, CDR2 YSLEER. The CDR3 is CASSQDRWQGSGNTIYF. The CDR3 DNA follows: TGCGCCAGCAGCCAAGATCGTTGGCAGGGATCCGGAAACACCATATATTTT.

This clonotype came up a few times. The chain has TRBV9 and TRBJ2-3, with D perhaps matching TRBD2 (6 bases). The germline CDR1 and CDR2 sequences are SGDLS and YYNGEE. V lost 3 bases to trimming and J lost 0 bases, with 26 bases between them. The CDR3 runs to 20 residues. The CDR3 nucleotides read TGTGCCAGCAGCGCACGACCAGCGGGTCCCTCGGGTCCTAGCACAGATACGCAGTATTTT. Translation: CASSARPAGPSGPSTDTQYF.

This clonotype occurred many times. The genes are TRBV13 and TRBJ2-7; 13 nucleotides agree with TRBD2. The CDR3 contains 16 residues. Losses at the gene ends were 3 bases for V and 7 bases for J; bases not matched to a gene: 9. CDR1 is PRHDT, CDR2 FYEKMQ, per germline (reference sequence). The CDR3 DNA sequence: TGTGCCAGCAGCTTTTTCCAACTAGCGGGAGGGAGGGAGCAGTACTTC. Translating gives CASSFFQLAGGREQYF.

This clonotype occurred many times. The V and J genes are TRBV3-1 and TRBJ2-2, with D maybe TRBD1 (5 bases). V lost 1 base, J lost 10 bases, and 7 bases lay in between. The V gene's germline CDR1 is LGHDT and CDR2 YNNKEL (reference sequence). The CDR3 is made up of 12 amino acids. The CDR3, as DNA: TGTGCCAGCAGCCAAGGACAGTTGGAGCTGTTTTTT. Amino acid sequence: CASSQGQLELFF. Looking up the rest from reference TRBV3-1 and TRBJ2-2 gives the full variable domain: DTAVSQTPKYLVTQMGNDKSIKCEQNLGHDTMYWYKQDSKKFLKIMFSYNNKELIINETVPNRFSPKSPDKAHLNLHINSLELGDSAVYFCASSQGQLELFFGEGSRLTVL.

The rearrangement links TRBV12-3 or TRBV12-4 to TRBJ1-1; D may be TRBD1 (6 bases). The CDR3 contains 14 residues. Trimming removed 2 bases from V and 5 bases from J, with 12 bases in between. The CDR3, as DNA: TGTGCCAGCAGTTTAAGACAGGAGGCTACTGAAGCTTTCTTT. Translated: CASSLRQEATEAFF.

Ten or more counts support this clonotype. J is TRBJ2-7 and V is TRBV24-1; perhaps TRBD1 as D (7 bases). With 8 bases removed from V and 5 bases from J, the gap between germline ends came to 12 bases. This CDR3 has 12 amino acids. Germline V CDR1 and CDR2: KGHDR, SFDVKD. In nucleotides, the CDR3 is TGTGCCACCACCTTCAGGGGGGACGAGCAGTACTTC. It codes for CATTFRGDEQYF.

This clonotype has a handful of counts. V is TRBV7-9 and J is TRBJ2-7, with D perhaps being TRBD1 or TRBD2 (5 bases each). V lost 1 base to trimming and J lost 0 bases, with 13 bases between them. Germline CDR1 SEHNR, CDR2 FQNEAQ (reference sequence). The CDR3 consists of 16 residues. The CDR3 spells CASSLGGSPASYEQYF. The CDR3 DNA follows: TGTGCCAGCAGCTTAGGGGGGTCCCCTGCCTCCTACGAGCAGTACTTC.

This rearrangement joins TRBV15 to TRBJ2-1, with TRBD1 identical over 9 bases. CDR1 and CDR2 (germline): LNHNV, YYDKDF (reference sequence). The V gene end was trimmed by 3 bases and the J gene end by 4 bases; junction bases not matched to a gene: 4. This CDR3 has 15 residues. CDR3 protein: CATSSLGTGYNEQFF. Here the CDR3 DNA reads TGTGCCACCAGCAGCCTAGGGACAGGGTACAATGAGCAGTTCTTC.

V usage is TRBV6-5 and J usage is TRBJ2-1; 7 positions agree with TRBD1. CDR3 size: 15 residues. Looked up from germline, CDR1 is MNHEY and CDR2 is SVGAGI. Trimming removed 2 bases from V and 10 bases from J; junction bases left unmatched: 11. In DNA, the CDR3 is TGTGCCAGCAGTTACATTCAGGGGGTGTCTGAGGAGCAGTTCTTC. Amino acid sequence: CASSYIQGVSEEQFF.

This clonotype has ten or more counts. V gene TRBV29-1 combines with J gene TRBJ2-3; no definite D call. The CDR3 sequence is 10 residues long. V lost 7 bases and J lost 3, with 5 bases in between. Per the germline V gene, CDR1 is SQVTM and CDR2 is ANQGSEA. The CDR3 DNA sequence: TGCAGCGGCAATACAGATACGCAGTATTTT. Translating gives CSGNTDTQYF.

About this clonotype: Given a much more abundant clone one base away, this may be a read error. The chain uses TRBV12-5 and TRBJ2-5; 8 bases are a match to TRBD2. The CDR3 totals 15 residues. The trim removed 0 bases at V and 2 bases at J, leaving 2 bases unmatched. Looked up from germline, CDR1 is LGHNT and CDR2 is FRNRAP. The CDR3 here is CASGLVLAAQETQYF. CDR3 DNA sequence: TGTGCTAGTGGTTTGGTACTAGCGGCGCAAGAGACCCAGTACTTC.

This clonotype was picked up a small number of times. This rearrangement joins TRBV12-3 or TRBV12-4 to TRBJ1-1; 7 bases align to TRBD1. V was clipped by 10 bases and J by 11 bases; unmatched bases: 10. The CDR3 extends over 11 amino acids. In DNA, the CDR3 is TGTGCCACAACGACAGGGATGGGGGCTTTCTTT. Translated, it gives CATTTGMGAFF.

This chain uses TRBV18 with TRBJ1-5; TRBD1 might be the D (6 bases). Germline V CDR1 and CDR2: KGHSH, LQKENI. This CDR3 contains 15 residues. The V and J ends lost 4 bases and 8 bases respectively, with 18 bases between them. The CDR3: CASSHDPGAVEPQHF. CDR3 bases: TGTGCCAGCTCACATGATCCAGGGGCCGTGGAGCCCCAGCATTTT. Filled out from reference TRBV18 and TRBJ1-5, the complete variable domain reads NAGVMQNPRHLVRRRGQEARLRCSPMKGHSHVYWYRQLPEEGLKFMVYLQKENIIDESGMPKERFSAEFPKEGPSILRIQQVVRGDSAAYFCASSHDPGAVEPQHFGDGTRLSIL.

This clonotype was seen repeatedly, ten times or more. The V gene is TRBV7-9, the J gene TRBJ2-7; 12 bases are a match to TRBD1. There are 16 residues in the CDR3. The germline gives CDR1 SEHNR, CDR2 FQNEAQ (reference sequence). After removal of 4 bases from V and 6 bases from J, the junction contained 10 bases not matched to a gene. The CDR3 region is CASSSPGTGGFREQYF. Here the CDR3 DNA reads TGTGCCAGCAGCTCCCCCGGGACAGGGGGCTTTCGCGAGCAGTACTTC.

The V call is TRBV20-1, the J call TRBJ2-3; 10 bases agree with TRBD2. Germline assignment: CDR1 DFQATT and CDR2 SNEGSKA (reference sequence). The CDR3 totals 18 residues. Trimming at V came to 1 base and at J to 1 base, leaving 11 bases not matched to a gene. CDR3 sequence reads: CSARGGLAGAVGTDTQYF. CDR3 bases: TGCAGTGCTAGAGGGGGGCTAGCGGGAGCGGTTGGCACAGATACGCAGTATTTT.

This clonotype was found many times. The V gene is TRBV4-1, the J gene TRBJ1-2, with 7 bases matching TRBD1. Looked up from germline, CDR1 is MGHRA and CDR2 is YSYEKL. The CDR3 consists of 15 residues. J gave up 4 bases and V 2 bases, and 7 bases lay outside the gene matches. In nucleotides, the CDR3 is TGCGCCAGCAGCCAAATCTCAACAGGGGCCTATGGCTACACCTTC. It translates to CASSQISTGAYGYTF.

This clonotype was recorded at least ten times. The chain joins TRBV10-2 to TRBJ1-6; D call uncertain. The CDR3 spans 14 residues. CDR1 WSHSY and CDR2 SAAADI come from the germline V gene. V shed 0 bases and J shed 10 bases, with 10 bases lying between them. Here the CDR3 reads CASSESGSGSPLHF. DNA for the CDR3: TGCGCCAGCAGTGAGTCGGGGAGTGGCTCACCCCTCCACTTT.

In regard to this clonotype: A read error may explain this, as a much larger clone is one base away. The chain has TRBV20-1 and TRBJ2-2; 11 bases align to TRBD2. There are 15 residues in the CDR3. The germline CDR1 and CDR2 sequences are DFQATT and SNEGSKA (reference sequence). The CDR3, as DNA: TGCAGTGCTAGCCCTAGCGGGGGGAACAGCGGGGAGCTGTTTTTT. Amino acids: CSASPSGGNSGELFF.